This T cell receptor (beta chain) was identified in a study of blood T cell repertoires in COVID-19. In the study overall: Specimens from acute and convalescent COVID-19 originated in the United States, Italy and Spain.

The germline V and J ends were trimmed by 3 bases and 3 bases, with 10 bases remaining between them. CDR1 and CDR2 from the germline V gene are KGHDR and SFDVKD. The CDR3 contains 14 residues. Authors' analysis steps: Reference gene primers were amplified, and this amplification served to estimate nucleated cell counts. Assay: immunoSEQ multiplex PCR; the TCRdb copy retains only in-frame clones and omits some. The DNA gave D and trimming, while V, J and clone size come from that table. The table has some 380,000 clones, 88% seen once. Across fewer than 25 US areas, participants ranged in age from about 18 to 90 years. Which cohort a participant joined came from the clinical history participants gave.

Sequenced input: PBMCs or T cells enriched from blood (not recorded which). The sequence was obtained from a woman aged 40 to 50 with acute COVID-19. V is TRBV24-1 and J is TRBJ1-2; D is possibly TRBD1 (5 bases). CDR3 amino acids: CATSDGGVHYGYTF. The CDR3 nucleotides are TGTGCCACCAGTGATGGGGGGGTTCACTATGGCTACACCTTC.